This paragraph reports one T cell receptor beta chain. Its matching antigen is unknown. Genomic DNA belonging to each subset was distributed in equal measure over several immunoSEQ plates. Some clones are missing from TCRdb's copy, which holds only in-frame ones; the method was immunoSEQ multiplex PCR. The repertoire has about 1.5 million clones, nearly 99% of them found once; the top ten carry about 0.45%. This CDR3 has 15 residues. Germline V gives CDR1 SGDLS, CDR2 YYNGEE. V was shortened by 0 bases and J by 0 bases, with 9 bases between the two germline ends. The data stem from a study of shared clonotypes between healthy human individuals. Study-wide points: Larger richness was generally estimated for naive than memory subsets. Tissues were not sampled, only blood, and their repertoires likely differ.

Healthy adults negative for HIV, lacking recent acute infections or vaccinations, served as donors. The genes are TRBV9 and TRBJ1-1; tentative D call: TRBD1 (5 bases). The sequencing input was naive CD4+ T cells sorted from blood. Subset described: CD45RA+ positively selected. This TCR derives from a man aged 25-45 years in good health. CDR3 loop: CASSVDGGMNTEAFF. The DNA of the CDR3 is TGTGCCAGCAGCGTAGATGGGGGGATGAACACTGAAGCTTTCTTT.